These T cell receptor beta chains were read from a single sample in a study of blood T cell repertoires in COVID-19. Libraries were prepared by immunoSEQ multiplex PCR; TCRdb keeps only in-frame clonotypes and omits some of them. The sample includes about 250,000 clones, about four fifths of them seen just once. Sequences were obtained from peripheral blood. These receptors were collected from an older man with acute or convalescent COVID-19. Both conserved end residues are part of each CDR3. The D gene is left open where the match is weak. Where a row states a size, it is once, few, many or the class of an expanded clone; other rows omit it.

cdr3_nt cdr3_aa j_call v_call d_call clone_size
TGTGCCAGCAGCTTAAGGCCCCCTGAGGGTACGCAGTATTTT CASSLRPPEGTQYF TRBJ2-3 TRBV7-9 . .
TGTGCCAGTACTCGAGACAGGGTCAACACTGAAGCTTTCTTT CASTRDRVNTEAFF TRBJ1-1 TRBV19 TRBD1 .
TGCAGCATGGGACAGACCACAGATACGCAGTATTTT CSMGQTTDTQYF TRBJ2-3 TRBV29-1 TRBD1 .
TGTGCCAGCAGCGGACGGGTCCAGGGGGAAGCTTTCTTT CASSGRVQGEAFF TRBJ1-1 TRBV6-5 . .
TGCGCCAGCAGCGTTAGCGGAAGCTCCTACAATGAGCAGTTCTTC CASSVSGSSYNEQFF TRBJ2-1 TRBV5-1 . few
TGTGCCAGTAGGTCGTGGGGGGGCAGGAACACTGAAGCTTTCTTT CASRSWGGRNTEAFF TRBJ1-1 TRBV19 . few
TGTGCCACCAGCAGAGACATAGACAGAAACTACGAGCAGTACTTC CATSRDIDRNYEQYF TRBJ2-7 TRBV15 . few
TGTGCCAGCAGCCTTCGGACAGGGGGCCTTGAAAAACTGTTTTTT CASSLRTGGLEKLFF TRBJ1-4 TRBV6-5 TRBD1 .
TGTGCCAGCTCTTATGCTGGGGCCCTCTCCTACGAGCAGTACTTC CASSYAGALSYEQYF TRBJ2-7 TRBV18 . .
TGTGCCAGCAGCTTAGCCTTCCTGTACCAAGAGACCCAGTACTTC CASSLAFLYQETQYF TRBJ2-5 TRBV7-9 . .
TGTGCCAGCAGTATGACAGGGAAGGGCACCGGGGAGCTGTTTTTT CASSMTGKGTGELFF TRBJ2-2 TRBV27 TRBD1 once
TGTGCCAGCACCCACAGGGTGACTGAAGCTTTCTTT CASTHRVTEAFF TRBJ1-1 TRBV6-5 . .
TGTGCCAGCAGCTGGGGACAGGTGGCGGGGGAAAAACTGTTTTTT CASSWGQVAGEKLFF TRBJ1-4 TRBV13 TRBD1 .
TGTGCCAGCTTGGGAACCCGCGGGGATACGCAGTATTTT CASLGTRGDTQYF TRBJ2-3 TRBV6-5 . .
TGTGCCAGTAGGGGGAGTAGCGAGTATCAGCCCCAGCATTTT CASRGSSEYQPQHF TRBJ1-5 TRBV19 . .
TGTGCCAGCTCGGCGGGCGGGACAGATAATGAAAAACTGTTTTTT CASSAGGTDNEKLFF TRBJ1-4 TRBV28 TRBD1 .
TGTGCCAGTGCGTCAATGCGGACGCAGTATTTT CASASMRTQYF TRBJ2-3 TRBV27 . .
TGTGCCAGCAGTTTACCCGGACTGTACAATGAGCAGTTCTTC CASSLPGLYNEQFF TRBJ2-1 TRBV28 . once
TGCAGTGCTAGAGAAACCGGGGTTTTT CSARETGVF TRBJ1-1 TRBV20-1 . .
TGTGCCAGCAGCCACCGAGGCGGAGGGCAGAGTTCACCCCTCCACTTT CASSHRGGGQSSPLHF TRBJ1-6 TRBV14 . .
TGTGCCAGCAGCTCGCGGACAGGGGCCTACAATGAGCAGTTCTTC CASSSRTGAYNEQFF TRBJ2-1 TRBV7-3 TRBD1 .
TGTGCCAGCAGCTTGATAGTTGTGGCGGGACAGGGAAATCAGCCCCAGCATTTT CASSLIVVAGQGNQPQHF TRBJ1-5 TRBV5-5 TRBD1 .
TGCGCCAGCAGCCTCCGCGGGACAGGGACTAGCGCCACCCACAATGAGCAGTTCTTC CASSLRGTGTSATHNEQFF TRBJ2-1 TRBV4-1 . .
TGTGCCAGGATCGGCCCGGGGGGGGCAAGCCGGCGGGCCCAGCATTTT CARIGPGGASRRAQHF TRBJ1-5 TRBV3-1/TRBV3-2 . once
TGTGCCAGCAGCTTGTTCGGAGACAGGGCCTACAATGAGCAGTTCTTC CASSLFGDRAYNEQFF TRBJ2-1 TRBV5-6 TRBD1 .
TGTGCCAGCAGACAGGGGTCCTCCTACGAGCAGTACTTC CASRQGSSYEQYF TRBJ2-7 TRBV5-4 TRBD1 few
TGTGCCAGCAGCTATCCCGGGACATTTGGCTACACCTTC CASSYPGTFGYTF TRBJ1-2 TRBV5-4 . .
TGTGCCAGCAGCTTCCACCTCCTGGGGACAGCTAACTATGGCTACACCTTC CASSFHLLGTANYGYTF TRBJ1-2 TRBV7-9 TRBD1 .
TGCGCCAGCAGCCAACGACAGGACTATGGCTACACCTTC CASSQRQDYGYTF TRBJ1-2 TRBV4-1 . .
TGTGCCACCAGTGGGTCTTTAGCGGGTGGTTCCTACAATGAGCAGTTCTTC CATSGSLAGGSYNEQFF TRBJ2-1 TRBV24-1 TRBD2 .
TGTGCCAGCAGTCTCGGGACTAGTGTATTGGATACGCAGTATTTT CASSLGTSVLDTQYF TRBJ2-3 TRBV6-5 TRBD2 .
TGTGCCAGCAGCTCCGACAGGGTTTATGGTGAAAAACTGTTTTTT CASSSDRVYGEKLFF TRBJ1-4 TRBV7-6 TRBD1 .
TGTGCCACCAGTGATCTAAGGACTAGCGGGAGGACGAACACCGGGGAGCTGTTTTTT CATSDLRTSGRTNTGELFF TRBJ2-2 TRBV24-1 TRBD2 .
TGTGCCTGGAGTAGTGACAGGGGCGCCTACGAGCAGTACTTC CAWSSDRGAYEQYF TRBJ2-7 TRBV30 TRBD1 .
TGTGCCAGCTCACGCGGACAGGACAGCAATCAGCCCCAGCATTTT CASSRGQDSNQPQHF TRBJ1-5 TRBV18 TRBD1 .
TGTGCCAGCAGCCCGGACAGGGGATACGAGACCCAGTACTTC CASSPDRGYETQYF TRBJ2-5 TRBV11-3 TRBD1 .
TGTGCCAGCAGCCAAAGTCAAAGAAACAGGGGGGACTATGGCTACACCTTC CASSQSQRNRGDYGYTF TRBJ1-2 TRBV3-1/TRBV3-2 TRBD1 .
TGCGCCAGCAGCTTAAGGGGACTTTTCACAGATACGCAGTATTTT CASSLRGLFTDTQYF TRBJ2-3 TRBV5-1 . once
TGTGCCAGCTCACCACTATCGCAGGGGGACTACAATGAGCAGTTCTTC CASSPLSQGDYNEQFF TRBJ2-1 TRBV18 TRBD1 .
TGTGCCAGCAGGGCCGGGACTAGCGCGGGCGGGGAGCTGTTTTTT CASRAGTSAGGELFF TRBJ2-2 TRBV2 TRBD2 .
TGCGCCAGCAGCTCCCAGGGGGTTAATGAAAAACTGTTTTTT CASSSQGVNEKLFF TRBJ1-4 TRBV5-1 TRBD1 .
TGTGCCAGCAGTTTTGACATTCTTGAAGCTTTCTTT CASSFDILEAFF TRBJ1-1 TRBV2 . .
TGTGCCAGCAGCTTGCTAACAGGGGACGAGCAGTACTTC CASSLLTGDEQYF TRBJ2-7 TRBV11-1 TRBD1 .